The 22 T cell receptor beta chains below all came from one sample that was sequenced in a study of T cell responses to AZD1222 COVID-19 vaccine. Sequencing was performed with immunoSEQ multiplex PCR; in TCRdb, only in-frame clones are kept and a portion is missing. The table shows 150,000 to 200,000 clones, with approximately 86% occurring only once. The sample was peripheral blood, taken on day 0 of AZD1222 vaccination. All receptors derive from an adult in good health.

CDR3 residues: CASSLMRGAGNEQFF. The CDR3 coding sequence is TGTGCCAGCAGTTTAATGAGGGGGGCAGGAAATGAGCAGTTCTTC. The chain recombines TRBV27 with TRBJ2-1, with D perhaps matching TRBD1 or TRBD2 (6 bases each). CDR1 and CDR2 (germline): MNHEY, SMNVEV (reference sequence). Trimming pared 2 bases from V and 7 bases from J, leaving 15 bases between. This CDR3 contains 15 residues.

J is TRBJ2-3 and V is TRBV6-5; D might be TRBD2 (6 bases). This CDR3 region has 13 residues. Germline V gives CDR1 MNHEY, CDR2 SVGAGI. Trimming cost V 0 bases and J 13 bases, with 14 bases left between them. As DNA, the CDR3 is TGTGCCAGCAGTTACTCGGCTAGCGTATCCGAGTATTTT. Translating gives CASSYSASVSEYF.

The chain uses TRBV30 and TRBJ2-2; 7 nucleotides agree with TRBD2. The CDR3 loop spans 13 amino acids. J lost 6 bases, V lost 3 bases, and 4 bases had no gene match. Looked up from germline, CDR1 is GTSNPN and CDR2 is SVGIG (reference sequence). The CDR3 loop is CAWRKLAPGELFF. The DNA for the CDR3 is TGTGCCTGGAGGAAACTAGCGCCCGGGGAGCTGTTTTTT. Based on the CDR3 plus reference TRBV30 and TRBJ2-2, the full variable domain is SQTIHQWPATLVQPVGSPLSLECTVEGTSNPNLYWYRQAAGRGLQLLFYSVGIGQISSEVPQNLSASRPQDRQFILSSKKLLLSDSGFYLCAWRKLAPGELFFGEGSRLTVL.

V and J are TRBV2 and TRBJ1-5; D is undetermined. The CDR3 consists of 17 residues. Germline loops: CDR1 SNHLY, CDR2 FYNNEI. V was trimmed by 1 base and J by 7 bases, leaving 20 bases between them. CDR3: CASSEGARSRSGQPQHF. As DNA, the CDR3 is TGTGCCAGCAGTGAAGGCGCCAGGTCCCGTTCGGGCCAGCCCCAGCATTTT. Combining the CDR3 with reference TRBV2 and TRBJ1-5 gives the whole variable domain EPEVTQTPSHQVTQMGQEVILRCVPISNHLYFYWYRQILGQKVEFLVSFYNNEISEKSEIFDDQFSVERPDGSNFTLKIRSTKLEDSAMYFCASSEGARSRSGQPQHFGDGTRLSIL.

The chain has TRBV10-2 and TRBJ2-4, with a tentative D call TRBD1 (6 bases). V was cut by 2 bases and J by 0 bases, with 14 bases left in between. In germline, CDR1 is WSHSY, CDR2 SAAADI. This CDR3 contains 17 residues. The CDR3 DNA reads as TGCGCCAGCAGTGAGGCCCGACAGGCCCTAGCCAAAAACATTCAGTACTTC. Translation: CASSEARQALAKNIQYF.

This clone was detected a few times. The rearrangement uses TRBV6-5 and TRBJ1-5, with 8 bases fitting TRBD1. Per the germline V gene, CDR1 is MNHEY and CDR2 is SVGAGI. CDR3 length equals 13 residues. The junction had 3 bases not matched to a gene; V was cut back by 9 bases and J by 2 bases. Written as DNA, the CDR3 is TGTGCCAGTGGGGGACAGGGCAATCAGCCCCAGCATTTT. It specifies CASGGQGNQPQHF.

The chain's CDR3 is CASSLLQGHEQFF. CDR3 in DNA: TGTGCCAGCAGCTTACTCCAGGGGCATGAGCAGTTCTTC. The rearrangement joins TRBV5-5 to TRBJ2-1, with a weak D call TRBD1 (6 bases). Trimming pared 2 bases from V and 8 bases from J, leaving 11 bases between. CDR3 size: 13 residues. From germline, CDR1 is SGHKS and CDR2 YYEKEE (reference sequence).

The CDR3 DNA is TGTGCCAGCAGCTTAGAGTTCGGGCAGGGGCGATCTACCGCATACAATCAGCCCCAGCATTTT. It encodes CASSLEFGQGRSTAYNQPQHF. The V gene is TRBV11-3, the J gene TRBJ1-5, with D tentatively TRBD1 (6 bases). Germline loops: CDR1 SGHNT, CDR2 YENEEA. The CDR3 is 21 amino acids. Trimming left V 0 bases short and J 3 bases short, with 27 bases between. Variable domain in full (rest from reference TRBV11-3 and TRBJ1-5): EAGVVQSPRYKIIEKKQPVAFWCNPISGHNTLYWYLQNLGQGPELLIRYENEEAVDDSQLPKDRFSAERLKGVDSTLKIQPAELGDSAVYLCASSLEFGQGRSTAYNQPQHFGDGTRLSIL.

The gene calls are TRBV4-2 and TRBJ2-3; weak D call: TRBD2 (6 bases). The CDR3 is 17 amino acids. V was trimmed by 4 bases and J by 2 bases, leaving 19 bases between them. Germline V lookup: CDR1 LGHNA, CDR2 YNFKEQ. The CDR3 region has the DNA TGTGCCAGCAGCCGCCGTTTGGGACTTCGCGACACAGATACGCAGTATTTT. Its protein product is CASSRRLGLRDTDTQYF.

V is TRBV4-1 and J is TRBJ1-6, with unresolved D. V was cut by 5 bases and J by 5 bases, with 7 bases left in between. The CDR3 is 13 residues long. Germline CDR1 MGHRA, CDR2 YSYEKL. CDR3 DNA: TGCGCCAGCAGCAGCCGGGATAATTCACCCCTCCACTTT. It is translated as CASSSRDNSPLHF.

The rearrangement uses TRBV23-1 and TRBJ2-7; D not certain. TRBV23-1 carries the ORF label, with uncertain function. The CDR3 totals 17 residues. Trimming removed 4 bases at V and 2 bases at J, with 21 bases between. CDR3 sequence (DNA): TGCGCCAGCAGTCCCCCTTCTGAGACTGACGTTACCTACGAGCAGTACTTC. Protein product: CASSPPSETDVTYEQYF.

The genes are TRBV4-3 and TRBJ2-4; TRBD2 agrees at 14 bases. V lost 3 bases, J lost 0 bases, and 7 bases stayed unmatched. Germline V CDR1 and CDR2: LGHNA, YSLEER. The CDR3 spans 19 residues. CDR3 in amino acids: CASSQTTSGGVGAKNIQYF. The DNA of the CDR3 is TGCGCCAGCAGCCAGACGACTAGCGGGGGGGTCGGAGCCAAAAACATTCAGTACTTC.

The V call is TRBV7-2, the J call TRBJ1-1; D is uncertain. CDR1 is SGHTA and CDR2 is FQGNSA in the germline V gene. Trimming pared 6 bases from V and 0 bases from J, leaving 17 bases between. This CDR3 is built from 16 residues. Here the CDR3 reads CASSFSLGLLNTEAFF. Here the CDR3 DNA reads TGTGCCAGCAGTTTTTCCTTGGGCCTGCTGAACACTGAAGCTTTCTTT.

J is TRBJ1-1 and V is TRBV7-9, with D possibly being TRBD1 (6 bases). CDR3 size: 16 residues. CDR1 SEHNR and CDR2 FQNEAQ come from the germline V gene (reference sequence). Trimming took 6 bases from V and 1 from J, leaving 18 bases between them. CDR3 DNA sequence: TGTGCCAGCAGGGACTCGGGGGGCTCCCGGAACACTGAAGCTTTCTTT. Translation: CASRDSGGSRNTEAFF.

The V and J genes are TRBV7-9 and TRBJ2-5, with TRBD2 matching over 11 bases. The CDR3 extends over 17 amino acids. Germline-derived CDR1 and CDR2 are SEHNR and FQNEAQ (reference sequence). Trimming at V came to 5 bases and at J to 3 bases, leaving 11 bases not matched to a gene. CDR3 loop: CASSAWLRLAGKETQYF. In DNA, the CDR3 is TGTGCCAGCAGCGCCTGGCTGCGACTAGCGGGGAAAGAGACCCAGTACTTC.

The genes are TRBV6-5 and TRBJ1-2; a weak D match, TRBD1 (6 bases). This CDR3 comprises 15 residues. Germline CDR1 and CDR2: MNHEY and SVGAGI. V was trimmed by 0 bases and J by 0 bases, leaving 8 bases between them. CDR3 region: CASSYSTGSNYGYTF. In DNA, the CDR3 is TGTGCCAGCAGTTACTCAACAGGGTCTAACTATGGCTACACCTTC.

This clone has only a few counts. The chain is built from TRBV19 and TRBJ2-1; D may be TRBD1 (6 bases). The CDR3 consists of 15 residues. The germline V and J ends were trimmed by 7 bases and 0 bases, with 13 bases remaining between them. CDR1 and CDR2 (germline): LNHDA, SQIVND (reference sequence). CDR3 nucleotide sequence: TGTGCCAGTAAAGCCGACAGGTCCTCCTACAATGAGCAGTTCTTC. It codes for CASKADRSSYNEQFF.

The V and J genes are TRBV5-1 and TRBJ2-1, with D maybe TRBD1 (5 bases). This CDR3 region has 14 residues. Per the germline V gene, CDR1 is SGHRS and CDR2 is YFSETQ. Trimming removed 0 bases from V and 6 bases from J, with 10 bases in between. The CDR3 region is CASSLVRTINEQFF. The CDR3 DNA follows: TGCGCCAGCAGCTTGGTCCGGACAATCAATGAGCAGTTCTTC.

The V gene is TRBV9, the J gene TRBJ1-1; the D is unclear. This CDR3 is built from 14 residues. The germline V gene has CDR1 SGDLS and CDR2 YYNGEE. Trimming took off 3 bases at V and 6 bases at J, with 15 bases between the two ends. The CDR3 nucleotides are TGTGCCAGCAGCGGTCATACTGGAGGGCCTGAAGCTTTCTTT. Amino acid sequence: CASSGHTGGPEAFF.

This chain connects TRBV9 to TRBJ1-2, with D possibly TRBD1 on 5 matching bases. V was trimmed by 9 bases and J by 6 bases, leaving 12 bases between them. Germline V lookup: CDR1 SGDLS, CDR2 YYNGEE. The CDR3 sequence is 11 residues long. CDR3: CATGGRDGYTF. CDR3 coding DNA: TGTGCCACGGGGGGTAGAGATGGCTACACCTTC.

This chain joins TRBV30 and TRBJ1-1, with D possibly TRBD1 on 5 matching bases. The CDR3 consists of 14 residues. CDR1 and CDR2 from the germline V gene are GTSNPN and SVGIG (reference sequence). V was trimmed by 1 base and J by 0 bases, leaving 9 bases between them. This chain's CDR3 is CAWSEGKMNTEAFF. CDR3 sequence (DNA): TGTGCCTGGAGTGAGGGGAAAATGAACACTGAAGCTTTCTTT.

The V call is TRBV18, the J call TRBJ1-6; the match to TRBD1 covers 8 bases. CDR3 length: 17 amino acids. V lost 4 bases to trimming and J lost 5 bases; unmatched junction nucleotides: 10. Looked up from germline, CDR1 is KGHSH and CDR2 is LQKENI. CDR3 sequence: CASSLSSPTGDNSPLHF. CDR3 in DNA: TGTGCCAGCTCACTATCATCCCCGACAGGGGATAATTCACCCCTCCACTTT.